The 14 T cell receptor beta chains given below trace back to one sample, sequenced in a study of blood T cell repertoires in COVID-19. Clones were sequenced by immunoSEQ multiplex PCR, and TCRdb holds only the in-frame ones, with some missing. The sample includes roughly 150,000 clones, roughly 86% of them seen just once. Sequencing was carried out using peripheral blood. The receptors originated from a human donor with acute or convalescent COVID-19. The donor label of this sample is uncertain.

The CDR3 DNA reads as TGTGCCAGCAGCTCCACAGGGCGTAGGTACAATGAGCAGTTCTTC. This encodes CASSSTGRRYNEQFF. The chain uses TRBV7-8 and TRBJ2-1; tentative D call: TRBD1 (6 bases). The CDR3 is made up of 15 amino acids. The V gene lost 4 bases and the J gene lost 4 bases, with 14 bases spanning the gap. Germline CDR1 SGHVS, CDR2 FQNEAQ.

The chain has TRBV6-5 and TRBJ1-4; 7 bases line up with TRBD1. Germline V CDR1 and CDR2: MNHEY, SVGAGI. The V gene end was trimmed by 5 bases and the J gene end by 6 bases; junction bases not matched to a gene: 6. This CDR3 is built from 14 residues. This CDR3 is CASSPGQLYEKLFF. CDR3 nucleotide sequence: TGTGCCAGCAGTCCGGGACAGCTTTATGAAAAACTGTTTTTT.

The gene calls are TRBV6-1 and TRBJ2-4; TRBD1 matches 7 bases. Germline trimming cut 2 bases from V and 6 bases from J; bases unmatched to any gene: 10. This CDR3 spans 16 amino acids. Germline V gene data show CDR1 as MNHNS and CDR2 as SASEGT. The CDR3 loop is CASSENPTGAANIQYF. Here the CDR3 DNA reads TGTGCCAGCAGTGAAAACCCTACAGGGGCGGCAAACATTCAGTACTTC.

The chain has TRBV6-6 and TRBJ2-1, with D tentatively TRBD1 (6 bases). The V gene lost 7 bases and the J gene lost 9 bases, with 19 bases spanning the gap. This CDR3 spans 14 amino acids. The germline CDR1 and CDR2 sequences are MNHNY and SVGAGI (reference sequence). The CDR3 DNA reads as TGTGCCAGCACCCTTTTAGGGGGACGCAGTGAGCAGTTCTTC. Its translation: CASTLLGGRSEQFF.

This clone was counted between two and nine times. The J gene is TRBJ1-2, the V gene TRBV29-1; D is ambiguous. The germline V gene has CDR1 SQVTM and CDR2 ANQGSEA. The V end lost 0 bases, the J end lost 0 bases, and 11 bases lay between the germline ends. The CDR3 sequence is 15 residues long. The CDR3 loop is CSVEDPTPTNYGYTF. CDR3 in DNA: TGCAGCGTTGAAGACCCGACTCCAACTAACTATGGCTACACCTTC. The entire variable domain, with the rest obtained from reference TRBV29-1 and TRBJ1-2, is as follows: SAVISQKPSRDICQRGTSLTIQCQVDSQVTMMFWYRQQPGQSLTLIATANQGSEATYESGFVIDKFPISRPNLTFSTLTVSNMSPEDSSIYLCSVEDPTPTNYGYTFGSGTRLTVV.

V is TRBV21-1 and J is TRBJ2-5; the table calls TRBD1, which could not be checked here. TRBV21-1 is designated a pseudogene. The CDR3 has 13 amino acids. This CDR3 reads CASSKAPGETQYF. For the CDR3, the DNA is TGTGCCAGCAGCAAAGCGCCAGGGGAGACCCAGTACTTC.

The CDR3 here is CSAEQYGNTEAFF. The CDR3 DNA reads as TGCAGCGCGGAACAGTACGGGAACACTGAAGCTTTCTTT. The chain uses TRBV29-1 and TRBJ1-1; D ambiguous. Germline V gene sequence: CDR1 SQVTM, CDR2 ANQGSEA. The germline V and J ends were trimmed by 7 bases and 1 base, with 13 bases remaining between them. The CDR3 contains 13 residues.

A few counts support this clone. The chain employs TRBV4-2 and TRBJ1-2; maybe TRBD1 (6 bases). The CDR3 totals 15 residues. Germline CDR1 and CDR2: LGHNA and YNFKEQ. V lost 0 bases, J lost 7 bases, and 15 bases lay in between. The CDR3 region is CASSQDFSRGTGYTF. The CDR3 DNA is TGTGCCAGCAGCCAAGATTTCAGCAGGGGAACTGGCTACACCTTC.

CDR3 DNA sequence: TGTGCCAGCAGCTTAGGGGGACAGGGGGGTAACACTGAAGCTTTCTTT. Translating it yields CASSLGGQGGNTEAFF. This rearrangement joins TRBV7-2 to TRBJ1-1, with 11 bases lining up with TRBD1. CDR1 is SGHTA and CDR2 is FQGNSA in the germline V gene. Unmatched junction bases numbered 3, after V lost 1 base and J lost 2 bases. The CDR3 totals 16 residues.

This rearrangement joins TRBV30 to TRBJ1-2, with TRBD1 matching over 7 bases. Per germline, CDR1 GTSNPN and CDR2 SVGIG (reference sequence). The CDR3 covers 11 residues. Germline trimming cut 2 bases from V and 7 bases from J; bases unmatched to any gene: 1. CDR3 in amino acids: CAWSPGGGYTF. DNA of the CDR3: TGTGCCTGGAGTCCAGGGGGTGGCTACACCTTC.

V usage is TRBV6-5 and J usage is TRBJ1-2; 7 bases match TRBD1. Germline lookup yields CDR1 MNHEY and CDR2 SVGAGI. With 0 bases clipped from V and 4 bases from J, the junction kept 5 bases outside the gene matches. This CDR3 is built from 15 residues. The CDR3 loop is CASSYSSRGFYGYTF. CDR3 DNA: TGTGCCAGCAGTTACTCGAGCAGGGGGTTCTATGGCTACACCTTC.

Here the CDR3 reads CASRETGQGDTNYGYTF. In DNA form, the CDR3 reads TGTGCCAGCCGCGAGACGGGACAGGGGGATACTAACTATGGCTACACCTTC. This sequence joins TRBV5-6 and TRBJ1-2; TRBD1 agrees at 11 bases. The CDR3 contains 17 residues. V trimming: 7 bases; J trimming: 0 bases; junction bases outside the gene matches: 11. From germline, CDR1 is SGHDT and CDR2 YYEEEE.

This clone showed up just a few times. The genes are TRBV7-9 and TRBJ1-1, with 7 bases matching TRBD1. Germline values: CDR1 SEHNR, CDR2 FQNEAQ (reference sequence). The CDR3 consists of 15 residues. V shed 6 bases, J shed 2 bases, and the junction held 9 bases outside the gene matches. In DNA, the CDR3 is TGTGCCAGCAGACCTGGGACAGAGCTTAACACTGAAGCTTTCTTT. Its translation: CASRPGTELNTEAFF.

J is TRBJ1-4 and V is TRBV18; TRBD1 agrees at 7 bases. Losses at the gene ends were 1 base for V and 3 bases for J; bases not matched to a gene: 2. CDR3 size: 15 residues. Germline V gives CDR1 KGHSH, CDR2 LQKENI. CDR3 DNA sequence: TGTGCCAGCTCACCACATGGGACAGCTAATGAAAAACTGTTTTTT. Amino acid sequence: CASSPHGTANEKLFF. The full variable domain, rest sourced from reference TRBV18 and TRBJ1-4, is NAGVMQNPRHLVRRRGQEARLRCSPMKGHSHVYWYRQLPEEGLKFMVYLQKENIIDESGMPKERFSAEFPKEGPSILRIQQVVRGDSAAYFCASSPHGTANEKLFFGSGTQLSVL.